What follows describes a single T cell receptor beta chain. Its matching antigen is unknown. Germline V gives CDR1 DFQATT, CDR2 SNEGSKA (reference sequence). J lost 2 bases, V lost 3 bases, and 15 bases had no gene match. This CDR3 has 19 residues. The entry originates in a study of T cells in Graves' hyperthyroidism and ophthalmopathy. The study's findings and limits: Using 13 V-J features, a model discriminated ophthalmopathy from stable hyperthyroidism.

What was amplified from RNA transcripts were TCR beta CDR3 regions. Using the HTBI primer set, a first-round RT-PCR was run on the TCR CDR3. Via MiXCR, TCRdb re-called the multiplex PCR reads, giving one row per CDR3 protein. This table has approximately 600,000 distinct CDR3 sequences, less than 25% appearing once. The sequenced sample consisted of blood. The V and J genes are TRBV20-1 and TRBJ2-1; TRBD2 aligns across 11 bases. This TCR came from a man aged 25-45 years with Graves' ophthalmopathy. Here the CDR3 reads CSASFPLAGGSKPYNEQFF. CDR3 bases: TGCAGTGCTAGTTTCCCCCTAGCGGGAGGCTCAAAGCCCTACAATGAGCAGTTCTTC.